Listed here are 18 T cell receptor beta chains from one sample, sequenced in a study of early T cells in non-severe SARS-CoV-2 infection. In TCRdb, the 5' RACE reads were re-called with MiXCR into one record per CDR3 protein. The sample lists fewer than 120,000 distinct CDR3 sequences, 10% to 15% occurring once. The specimen comprised whole blood, sampled at baseline. These receptors were obtained from an adult who was a healthcare worker with PCR-confirmed SARS-CoV-2 infection or an uninfected control (not recorded which).

This clonotype was seen a few times. This chain links TRBV20-1 with TRBJ2-3, with TRBD2 matching 11 bases. Germline CDR1 DFQATT, CDR2 SNEGSKA (reference sequence). This CDR3 is 14 amino acids long. The trim removed 4 bases at V and 3 bases at J, leaving 3 bases unmatched. The CDR3 DNA reads TGCAGTGCTACGACTAGCGGGAATACAGATACGCAGTATTTT. Translated, it gives CSATTSGNTDTQYF.

This clonotype was recorded a few times. The chain uses TRBV7-8 and TRBJ2-1; 12 nucleotides align to TRBD2. Per germline, CDR1 SGHVS and CDR2 FQNEAQ. This CDR3 contains 17 residues. J gave up 9 bases and V 1 base, and 10 bases lay outside the gene matches. This CDR3 reads CASSLGLAGGSKSEQFF. Written as DNA, the CDR3 is TGTGCCAGCAGCTTAGGGCTAGCGGGGGGGAGTAAGAGTGAGCAGTTCTTC. Supplemented by reference TRBV7-8 and TRBJ2-1, the full variable domain reads GAGVSQSPRYKVAKRGQDVALRCDPISGHVSLFWYQQALGQGPEFLTYFQNEAQLDKSGLPSDRFFAERPEGSVSTLKIQRTQQEDSAVYLCASSLGLAGGSKSEQFFGPGTRLTVL.

The J gene is TRBJ2-5, the V gene TRBV2; possible D gene TRBD1, 8 bases. Germline CDR1 SNHLY, CDR2 FYNNEI. The CDR3 is 13 amino acids. The V end was cut by 11 bases, the J end by 5 bases, with 18 bases between. CDR3 nucleotides: TGTGCCGGTGCCACAGGGGGAGGGGAGACCCAGTACTTC. Translated, it gives CAGATGGGETQYF.

This clonotype was counted between two and nine times. The chain combines TRBV29-1 with TRBJ1-1; the D is unclear. The CDR3 sequence is 13 residues long. The V gene's germline CDR1 is SQVTM and CDR2 ANQGSEA. V gave up 5 bases and J gave up 1 base, with 11 bases separating them. In DNA, the CDR3 is TGCAGCGTTTGGCGCCCCGAGAACACTGAAGCTTTCTTT. As protein: CSVWRPENTEAFF.

The gene calls are TRBV5-1 and TRBJ2-7; no clear D gene. V was trimmed by 1 base and J by 1 base, leaving 9 bases between them. The CDR3 length is 14 residues. The germline V gene encodes CDR1 SGHRS and CDR2 YFSETQ. Written as DNA, the CDR3 is TGCGCCAGCAGCTTGCCGGCCCCGTCCTACGAGCAGTACTTC. This sequence encodes CASSLPAPSYEQYF.

The genes are TRBV24-1 and TRBJ1-1, with 9 bases identical to TRBD1. Germline CDR1 reads KGHDR; CDR2 reads SFDVKD. Trimming cost V 7 bases and J 5 bases; bases outside gene matches: 7. The CDR3 contains 14 residues. For the CDR3, the DNA is TGTGCCACCAGGGATACAGGGGGCGTAACTGAAGCTTTCTTT. Amino acids: CATRDTGGVTEAFF.

This clonotype was counted many times. This chain links TRBV2 with TRBJ1-1; 9 positions agree with TRBD1. The CDR3 is 14 amino acids. The germline CDR1 and CDR2 sequences are SNHLY and FYNNEI. V was clipped by 5 bases and J by 5 bases; unmatched bases: 6. In nucleotides, the CDR3 is TGTGCCAGCAGTCGGGACAGGGTAGATACTGAAGCTTTCTTT. Translating gives CASSRDRVDTEAFF.

This clonotype was seen a handful of times. V usage is TRBV12-5 and J usage is TRBJ1-5; D might be TRBD1 (5 bases). Trimming pared 1 base from V and 1 base from J, leaving 5 bases between. The CDR3 runs 14 residues. Germline lookup yields CDR1 LGHNT and CDR2 FRNRAP. The CDR3 here is CASGLGGSNQPQHF. In DNA form, the CDR3 reads TGTGCTAGTGGTTTGGGGGGGAGCAATCAGCCCCAGCATTTT.

This clonotype was seen more than once but under ten times. The V and J genes are TRBV12-5 and TRBJ1-1; D is unresolved. The CDR3 contains 13 residues. V lost 8 bases, J lost 3 bases, and 13 bases lay in between. Germline V gives CDR1 LGHNT, CDR2 FRNRAP. The DNA of the CDR3 is TGTGCTAGTCGGGGAGGGAGGGACACTGAAGCTTTCTTT. It codes for CASRGGRDTEAFF.

This sequence joins TRBV30 and TRBJ2-7; D is undetermined. V lost 0 bases and J 3 bases, leaving 6 bases between the germline ends. The germline V gene has CDR1 GTSNPN and CDR2 SVGIG (reference sequence). The CDR3 covers 12 residues. The CDR3 loop is CAWSVQLYEQYF. The CDR3 DNA sequence: TGTGCCTGGAGTGTACAGCTCTACGAGCAGTACTTC.

The chain's CDR3 is CSPARLAGSLDEQFF. The CDR3 DNA is TGCAGCCCAGCGCGACTAGCGGGGTCGTTGGATGAGCAGTTCTTC. This rearrangement joins TRBV29-1 to TRBJ2-1; 11 bases match TRBD2. The V segment lost 8 bases and the J segment 8 bases; nucleotides outside the gene matches: 14. CDR3 size: 15 residues. The germline V gene has CDR1 SQVTM and CDR2 ANQGSEA.

At least ten counts were recorded for this clonotype. The rearrangement links TRBV6-6 to TRBJ1-5; no firm D call. CDR3 length equals 13 residues. Trimming left V 2 bases short and J 7 bases short, with 9 bases between. The germline CDR1 and CDR2 sequences are MNHNY and SVGAGI (reference sequence). CDR3 nucleotide sequence: TGTGCCAGCAGTTACCCCGCACGGCAGCCCCAGCATTTT. Protein sequence: CASSYPARQPQHF.

At least ten counts were recorded for this clonotype. The chain carries TRBV5-1 and TRBJ2-5, with D hard to call. The CDR3 contains 17 residues. Per the germline V gene, CDR1 is SGHRS and CDR2 is YFSETQ. V was trimmed by 0 bases and J by 1 base, leaving 16 bases between them. DNA of the CDR3: TGCGCCAGCAGCTTGGCCTTGGTCGATCTAGGCCAAGAGACCCAGTACTTC. This sequence encodes CASSLALVDLGQETQYF.

This clonotype was observed a few times. The V gene is TRBV6-1, the J gene TRBJ1-5; 9 bases match TRBD1. In germline, CDR1 is MNHNS, CDR2 SASEGT. J gave up 6 bases and V 6 bases, and 12 bases lay outside the gene matches. There are 16 residues in the CDR3. CDR3 loop: CASRKPGQGIVQPQHF. The DNA of the CDR3 is TGTGCCAGCAGAAAACCGGGACAGGGCATTGTTCAGCCCCAGCATTTT.

This chain links TRBV29-1 with TRBJ2-7, with TRBD2 identical over 9 bases. The junction had 8 bases not matched to a gene; V was cut back by 0 bases and J by 2 bases. This CDR3 comprises 16 residues. Germline V lookup: CDR1 SQVTM, CDR2 ANQGSEA. For the CDR3, the DNA is TGCAGCGTTGAAGATCGAGCGGGAGGCTTCACCTACGAGCAGTACTTC. This translates into CSVEDRAGGFTYEQYF.

The V call is TRBV4-1, the J call TRBJ2-5; D is undetermined. From germline, CDR1 is MGHRA and CDR2 YSYEKL. The CDR3 is 13 amino acids. V lost 0 bases and J 5 bases, leaving 7 bases between the germline ends. CDR3: CASSQDNFETQYF. The CDR3 DNA sequence: TGCGCCAGCAGCCAAGATAACTTTGAGACCCAGTACTTC.

This sequence joins TRBV12-3 or TRBV12-4 and TRBJ2-3, with TRBD1 matching 7 bases. J lost 2 bases, V lost 6 bases, and 11 bases had no gene match. This CDR3 comprises 16 residues. In DNA form, the CDR3 reads TGTGCCAGCAGCCAACAGGGGAGCACACACACAGATACGCAGTATTTT. This translates into CASSQQGSTHTDTQYF.

This clonotype has more than one count but fewer than ten. The chain combines TRBV5-1 with TRBJ2-5; 9 nucleotides line up with TRBD2. Germline CDR1 reads SGHRS; CDR2 reads YFSETQ. The CDR3 loop spans 18 amino acids. V lost 2 bases to trimming and J lost 5 bases; unmatched junction nucleotides: 16. CDR3 sequence (DNA): TGCGCCAGCAGCTTAGGCGGTGCGGGAGGGCCCTCGAGGGAGACCCAGTACTTC. This encodes CASSLGGAGGPSRETQYF.